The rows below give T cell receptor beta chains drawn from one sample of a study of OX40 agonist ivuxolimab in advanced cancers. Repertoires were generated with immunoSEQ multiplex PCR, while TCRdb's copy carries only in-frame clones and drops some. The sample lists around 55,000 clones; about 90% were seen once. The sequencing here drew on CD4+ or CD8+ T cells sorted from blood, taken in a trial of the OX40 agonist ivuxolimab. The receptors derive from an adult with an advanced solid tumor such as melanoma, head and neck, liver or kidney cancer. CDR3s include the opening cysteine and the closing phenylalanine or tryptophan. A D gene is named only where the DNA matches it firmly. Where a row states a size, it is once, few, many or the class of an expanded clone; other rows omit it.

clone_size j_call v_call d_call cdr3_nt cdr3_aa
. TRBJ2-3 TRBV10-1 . TGCGCCAGCAGTGCTCATCCCGGGCCGCAGTATTTT CASSAHPGPQYF
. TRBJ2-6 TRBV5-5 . TGTGCCAGCAGCCCGGGACGTATAGACTCTGGGGCCAACGTCCTGACTTTC CASSPGRIDSGANVLTF
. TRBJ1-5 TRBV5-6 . TGTGCCAGCAGCTTGATATCTGGGATTAATCAGCCCCAGCATTTT CASSLISGINQPQHF
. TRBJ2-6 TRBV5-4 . TGTGCCAGCAGCAGCCTCGATGGTTGGGGGGCCAACGTCCTGACTTTC CASSSLDGWGANVLTF
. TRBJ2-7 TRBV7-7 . TGTGCCAGCAGCTTTACGTTTGGAGCCTACGAGCAGTACTTC CASSFTFGAYEQYF
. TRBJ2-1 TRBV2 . TGTGCCAGTCTCACTACACATCAGTTCTTC CASLTTHQFF
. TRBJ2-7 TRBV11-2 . TGTGCCAGCAGCTTAGCCCCCCTCTCCTACGAGCAGTACTTC CASSLAPLSYEQYF
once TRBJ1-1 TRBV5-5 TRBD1 TGTGCCAGCAGCTTTAGGCTTACAGGGGCTCCCACTGAAGCTTTCTTT CASSFRLTGAPTEAFF
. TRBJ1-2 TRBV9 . TGTGCCAGCAGCGGGGACGTGGGGAGTGCTTCCTTTTATGGCTACACCTTC CASSGDVGSASFYGYTF
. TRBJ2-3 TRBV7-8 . TGTGCCAGCTGGGCGGGGCTCACAGATACGCAGTATTTT CASWAGLTDTQYF
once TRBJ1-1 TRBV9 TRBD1 TGTGCCAGCAGCGCCTGGGACAGGGAAGGCACTGAAGCTTTCTTT CASSAWDREGTEAFF
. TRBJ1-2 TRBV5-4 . TGTGCCAGCAGCGTGTACATCGTCGATGGCTACACCTTC CASSVYIVDGYTF
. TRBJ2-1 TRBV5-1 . TGCGCCAGCAGCTTGGCGGACTCCTACAATGAGCAGTTCTTC CASSLADSYNEQFF
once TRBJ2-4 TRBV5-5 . TGTGCCAGCAGCCTAGGGCCTCAAGGAAACATTCAGTACTTC CASSLGPQGNIQYF
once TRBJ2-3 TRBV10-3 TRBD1 TGTGCCATCAGTGAAAGAGGACAGGGACCAGATACGCAGTATTTT CAISERGQGPDTQYF
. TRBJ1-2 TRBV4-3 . TGCGCCAGCAGCCAGACCCGGGACCTAAACTATGGCTACACCTTC CASSQTRDLNYGYTF
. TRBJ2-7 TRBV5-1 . TGCGCCAGCAGCTTGGGAGCCGTACCCTACGAGCAGTACTTC CASSLGAVPYEQYF
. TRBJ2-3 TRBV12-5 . TGTGCTAGTGGTTGGGACGGTCTCACAGATACGCAGTATTTT CASGWDGLTDTQYF
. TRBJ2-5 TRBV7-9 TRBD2 TGTGCCAGCAGCCCGAGTTTGGCTACTAGCGGGGGGTACCAAGAGACCCAGTACTTC CASSPSLATSGGYQETQYF
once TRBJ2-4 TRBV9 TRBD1 TGTGCCTTCGAGGACAGGGGGCTTTTATTGTCGGCCAAAAACATTCAGTACTTC CAFEDRGLLLSAKNIQYF
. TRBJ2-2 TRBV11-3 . TGTGCCAGCAGCTTAGGAGGGGACACCGGGGAGCTGTTTTTT CASSLGGDTGELFF
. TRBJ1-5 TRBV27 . TGTGCCAGCAGCCCCTTACGTAGCAATCAGCCCCAGCATTTT CASSPLRSNQPQHF
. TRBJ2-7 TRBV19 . TGTGCCAGTAGTTCCTGGGGCAGAAGTTACGAGCAGTACTTC CASSSWGRSYEQYF
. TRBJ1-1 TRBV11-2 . TGTGCCAGCAGTCCCCACCGAATTGAAGCTTTCTTT CASSPHRIEAFF
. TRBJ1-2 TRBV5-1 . TGCGCCAGCAGCTTGGCCAGACAGACTACGAACTATGGCTACACCTTC CASSLARQTTNYGYTF
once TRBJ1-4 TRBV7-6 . TGTGCCAGCAGCCCTGGGCCGGGTAGTGAAAAACTGTTTTTT CASSPGPGSEKLFF
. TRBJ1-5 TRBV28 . TGTGCCAGCAAACAACTTTGGAGTCAGCCCCAGCATTTT CASKQLWSQPQHF
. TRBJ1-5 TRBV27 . TGTGCCAGCAGTCCCCTTGGGGGTCAGCCCCAGCATTTT CASSPLGGQPQHF
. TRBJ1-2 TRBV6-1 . TGTGCCAGCACCGCACCGGGCCCCCGAGGCTACACCTTC CASTAPGPRGYTF
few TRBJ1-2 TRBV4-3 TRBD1 TGCGCCAGCAGCGAGGACAGGGCTGACTATGGCTACACCTTC CASSEDRADYGYTF
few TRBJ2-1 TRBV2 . TGTGCCAGCAGTGACCCCGGAGAACCGGGTGACTACCGCCTGGGCGACAATGAGCAGTTCTTC CASSDPGEPGDYRLGDNEQFF
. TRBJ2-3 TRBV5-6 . TGTGCCAGCAGCCCCCGGGGTACCACAGATACGCAGTATTTT CASSPRGTTDTQYF
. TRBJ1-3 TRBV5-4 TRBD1 TGTGCCAGCGGCGGACAGGGGGCGGTGGGAAACACCATATATTTT CASGGQGAVGNTIYF
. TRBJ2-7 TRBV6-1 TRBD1 TGTGCCAGCAGTGAATTTGGGACAGGGTACCCCTACGAGCAGTACTTC CASSEFGTGYPYEQYF
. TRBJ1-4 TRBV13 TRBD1 TGTGCCAGCAGTAGGGGAGGGACAGCTGAAAAACTGTTTTTT CASSRGGTAEKLFF
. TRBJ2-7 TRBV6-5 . TGTGCCAGCAGTGATCTCTACGAGCAGTACTTC CASSDLYEQYF
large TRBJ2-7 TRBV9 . TGTGCCAGCAGCCCCGGGACTTCTCCCTACGAGCAGTACTTC CASSPGTSPYEQYF
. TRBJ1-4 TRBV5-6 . TGTGCCAGCAGCGCCGGGACGGATGGTGAAAAACTGTTTTTT CASSAGTDGEKLFF
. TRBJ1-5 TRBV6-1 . TGTGCCAGCAGTGAAGGACCATTAGACAATCAGCCCCAGCATTTT CASSEGPLDNQPQHF
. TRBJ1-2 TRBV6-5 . TGTGCAACCGAGGACGGACCTTATGGCTACACCTTC CATEDGPYGYTF
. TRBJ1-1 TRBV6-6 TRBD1 TGTGCCAGCACCCCGACAGGGCTGAACACTGAAGCTTTCTTT CASTPTGLNTEAFF
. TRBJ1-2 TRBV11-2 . TGTGCCAGCAGCTTGACCTTGAGTCGTGGTGGCTACACCTTC CASSLTLSRGGYTF
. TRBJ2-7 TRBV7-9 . TGTGCCAGCAGCTCTAACCAAATACAGGTTTCCTACGAGCAGTACTTC CASSSNQIQVSYEQYF
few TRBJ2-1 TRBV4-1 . TGCGCCAGCAGCCAAACTTACAATGAGCAGTTCTTC CASSQTYNEQFF
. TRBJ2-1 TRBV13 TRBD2 TGTGCCAGTTTTACACCGGGACTAGCGGGGGGGTTCACCTACAATGAGCAGTTCTTC CASFTPGLAGGFTYNEQFF
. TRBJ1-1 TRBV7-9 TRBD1 TGTGCCAGCAGCCCCCCCCAGGGGGCAGGGGGAGTATATGCCGCTTTCTTT CASSPPQGAGGVYAAFF
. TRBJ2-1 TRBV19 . TGTGCCAGTAGTATTGACGGTCCACTGGAGCAGTTCTTC CASSIDGPLEQFF
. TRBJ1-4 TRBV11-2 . TGTGCCAGCAGCTTAGAGGGGGCCTGGGAAAAACTGTTTTTT CASSLEGAWEKLFF
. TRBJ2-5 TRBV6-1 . TGTGCCAGCAGTGAATTGGGGGACAACCCTGAGAAGACCCAGTACTTC CASSELGDNPEKTQYF
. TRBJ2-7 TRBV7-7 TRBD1 TGTGCTAGCAGCTACGGGACAGGGGCCTACGAGCAGTACTTC CASSYGTGAYEQYF
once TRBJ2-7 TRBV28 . TGTGCCAGCAGTTATGGGGGTGGCCCTTACGAGCAGTACTTC CASSYGGGPYEQYF
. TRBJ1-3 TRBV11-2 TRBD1 TGTGCCAGCAGACGCAGAAATTGGGACAGGTCCTCTGGAAACACCATATATTTT CASRRRNWDRSSGNTIYF
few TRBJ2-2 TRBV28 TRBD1 TGTGCCAGCAGGGAACAGGGGGCGCCCACCGGGGAGCTGTTTTTT CASREQGAPTGELFF